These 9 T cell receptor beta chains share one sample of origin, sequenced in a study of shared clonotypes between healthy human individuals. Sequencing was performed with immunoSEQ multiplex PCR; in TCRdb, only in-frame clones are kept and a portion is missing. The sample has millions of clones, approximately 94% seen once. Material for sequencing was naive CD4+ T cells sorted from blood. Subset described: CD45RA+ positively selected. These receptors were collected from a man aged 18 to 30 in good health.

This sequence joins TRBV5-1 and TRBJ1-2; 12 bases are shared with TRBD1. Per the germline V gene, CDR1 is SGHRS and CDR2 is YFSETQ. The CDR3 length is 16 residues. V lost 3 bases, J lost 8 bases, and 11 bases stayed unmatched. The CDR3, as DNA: TGCGCCAGCAGCTCTTCCGGGACAGGGGGCTCGGGCGGCTACACCTTC. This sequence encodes CASSSSGTGGSGGYTF. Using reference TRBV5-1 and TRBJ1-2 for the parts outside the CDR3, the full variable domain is KAGVTQTPRYLIKTRGQQVTLSCSPISGHRSVSWYQQTPGQGLQFLFEYFSETQRNKGNFPGRFSGRQFSNSRSEMNVSTLELGDSALYLCASSSSGTGGSGGYTFGSGTRLTVV.

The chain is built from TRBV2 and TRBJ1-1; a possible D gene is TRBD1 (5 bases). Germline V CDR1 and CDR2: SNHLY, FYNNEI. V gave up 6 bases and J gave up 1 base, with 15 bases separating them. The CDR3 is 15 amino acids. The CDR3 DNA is TGTGCCAGCAGCCCCAGGTTAAGGGGGAACACTGAAGCTTTCTTT. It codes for CASSPRLRGNTEAFF.

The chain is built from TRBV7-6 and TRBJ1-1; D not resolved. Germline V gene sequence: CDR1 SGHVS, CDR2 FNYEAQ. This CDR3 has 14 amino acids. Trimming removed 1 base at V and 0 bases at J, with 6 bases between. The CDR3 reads CASSLVTVNTEAFF. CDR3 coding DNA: TGTGCCAGCAGCTTAGTAACAGTGAACACTGAAGCTTTCTTT.

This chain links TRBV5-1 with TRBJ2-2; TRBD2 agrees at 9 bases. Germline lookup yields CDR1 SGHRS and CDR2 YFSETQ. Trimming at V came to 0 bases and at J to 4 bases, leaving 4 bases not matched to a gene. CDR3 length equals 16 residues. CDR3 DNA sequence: TGCGCCAGCAGCTTGGCGCTAGCGGGACTCACCGGGGAGCTGTTTTTT. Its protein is CASSLALAGLTGELFF. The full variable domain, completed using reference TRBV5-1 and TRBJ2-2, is KAGVTQTPRYLIKTRGQQVTLSCSPISGHRSVSWYQQTPGQGLQFLFEYFSETQRNKGNFPGRFSGRQFSNSRSEMNVSTLELGDSALYLCASSLALAGLTGELFFGEGSRLTVL.

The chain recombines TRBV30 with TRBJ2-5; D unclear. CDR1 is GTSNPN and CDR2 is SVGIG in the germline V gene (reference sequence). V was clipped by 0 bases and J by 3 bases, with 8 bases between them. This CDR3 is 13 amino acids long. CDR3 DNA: TGTGCCTGGAGTGTACATCCCAAAGAGACCCAGTACTTC. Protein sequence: CAWSVHPKETQYF.

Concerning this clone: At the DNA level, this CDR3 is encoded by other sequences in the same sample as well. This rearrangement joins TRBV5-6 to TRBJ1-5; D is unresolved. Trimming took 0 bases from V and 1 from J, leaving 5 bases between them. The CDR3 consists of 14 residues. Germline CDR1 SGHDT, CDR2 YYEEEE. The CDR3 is CASSLGRSNQPQHF. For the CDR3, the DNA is TGTGCCAGCAGCTTGGGTAGGAGCAATCAGCCCCAGCATTTT.

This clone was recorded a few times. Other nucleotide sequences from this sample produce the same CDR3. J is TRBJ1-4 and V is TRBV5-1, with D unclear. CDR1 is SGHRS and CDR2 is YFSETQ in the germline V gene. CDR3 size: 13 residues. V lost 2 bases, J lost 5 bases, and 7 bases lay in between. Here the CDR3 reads CASSFTGNEKLFF. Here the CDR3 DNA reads TGCGCCAGCAGCTTTACGGGGAATGAAAAACTGTTTTTT.

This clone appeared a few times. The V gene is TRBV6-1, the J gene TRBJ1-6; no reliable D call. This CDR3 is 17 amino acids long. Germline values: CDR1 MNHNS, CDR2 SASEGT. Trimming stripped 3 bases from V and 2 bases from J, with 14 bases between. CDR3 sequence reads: CASSEYQSRAYNSPLHF. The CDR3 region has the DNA TGTGCCAGCAGTGAGTACCAGTCGAGAGCCTATAATTCACCCCTCCACTTT.

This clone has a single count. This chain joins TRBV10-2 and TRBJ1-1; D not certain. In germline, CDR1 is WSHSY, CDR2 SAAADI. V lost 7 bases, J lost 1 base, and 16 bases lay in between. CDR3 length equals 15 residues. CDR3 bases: TGCGCCAGCATTACGTCTGGTCCCAGGAACACTGAAGCTTTCTTT. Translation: CASITSGPRNTEAFF.